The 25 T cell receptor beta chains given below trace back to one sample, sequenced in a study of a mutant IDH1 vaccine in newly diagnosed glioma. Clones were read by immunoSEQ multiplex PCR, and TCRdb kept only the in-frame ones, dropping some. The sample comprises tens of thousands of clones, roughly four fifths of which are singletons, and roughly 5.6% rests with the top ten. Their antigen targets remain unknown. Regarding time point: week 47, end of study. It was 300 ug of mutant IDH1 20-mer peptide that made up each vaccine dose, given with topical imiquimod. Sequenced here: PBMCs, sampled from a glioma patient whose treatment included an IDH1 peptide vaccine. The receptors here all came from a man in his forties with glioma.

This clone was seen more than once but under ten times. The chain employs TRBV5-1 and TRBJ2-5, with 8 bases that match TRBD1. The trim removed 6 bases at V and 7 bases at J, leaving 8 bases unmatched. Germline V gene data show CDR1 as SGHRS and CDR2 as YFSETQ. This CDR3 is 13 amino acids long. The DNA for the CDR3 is TGCGCCAGCAACCTCGGACAGGGAGGGACCCAGTACTTC. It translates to CASNLGQGGTQYF.

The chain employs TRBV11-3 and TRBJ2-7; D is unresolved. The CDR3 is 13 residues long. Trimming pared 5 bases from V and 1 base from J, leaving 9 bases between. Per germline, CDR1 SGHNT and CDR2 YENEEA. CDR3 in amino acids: CASSPDGSYEQYF. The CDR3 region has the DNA TGTGCCAGCAGCCCGGACGGATCCTACGAGCAGTACTTC.

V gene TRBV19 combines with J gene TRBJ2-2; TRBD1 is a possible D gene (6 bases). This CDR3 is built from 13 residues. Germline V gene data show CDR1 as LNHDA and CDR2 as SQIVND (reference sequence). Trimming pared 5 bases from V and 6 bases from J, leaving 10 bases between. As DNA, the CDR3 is TGTGCCAGTAGTGAACAGGGTTCCGGGGAGCTGTTTTTT. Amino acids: CASSEQGSGELFF.

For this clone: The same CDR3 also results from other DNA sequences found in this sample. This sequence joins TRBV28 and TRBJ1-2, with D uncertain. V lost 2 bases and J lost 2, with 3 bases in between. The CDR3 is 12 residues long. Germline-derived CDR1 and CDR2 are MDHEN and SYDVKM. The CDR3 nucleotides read TGTGCCAGCAGTTTAGTGAACTATGGCTACACCTTC. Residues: CASSLVNYGYTF.

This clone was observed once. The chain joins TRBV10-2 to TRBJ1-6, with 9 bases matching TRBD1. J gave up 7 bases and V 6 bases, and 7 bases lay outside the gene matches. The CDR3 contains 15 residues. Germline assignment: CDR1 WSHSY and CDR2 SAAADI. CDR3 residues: CASRQGAGGNSPLHF. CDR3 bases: TGCGCCAGCAGACAGGGGGCAGGAGGAAATTCACCCCTCCACTTT.

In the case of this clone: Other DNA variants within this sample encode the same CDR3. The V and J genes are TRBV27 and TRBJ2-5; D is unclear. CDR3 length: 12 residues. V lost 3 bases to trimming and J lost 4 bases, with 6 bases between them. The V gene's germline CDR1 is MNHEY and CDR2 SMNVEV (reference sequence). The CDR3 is CASSFGGETQYF. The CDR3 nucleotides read TGTGCCAGCAGTTTTGGTGGAGAGACCCAGTACTTC.

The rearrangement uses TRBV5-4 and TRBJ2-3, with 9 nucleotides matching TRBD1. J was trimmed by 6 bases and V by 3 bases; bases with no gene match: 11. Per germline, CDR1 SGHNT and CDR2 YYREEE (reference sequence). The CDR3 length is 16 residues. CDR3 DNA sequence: TGTGCCAGCAGCTCGCCGCGACAGGGGGGCTTGGATACGCAGTATTTT. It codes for CASSSPRQGGLDTQYF.

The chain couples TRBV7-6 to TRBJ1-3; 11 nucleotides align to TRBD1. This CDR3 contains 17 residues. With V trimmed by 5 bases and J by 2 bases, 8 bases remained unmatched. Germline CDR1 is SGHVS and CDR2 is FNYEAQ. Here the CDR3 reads CASSRARTGGTGNTIYF. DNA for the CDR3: TGTGCCAGCAGCAGAGCGAGGACAGGGGGCACTGGAAACACCATATATTTT.

The DNA of the CDR3 is TGTGCCAGCTCTTCGTTAGCGGGTGTAAATGAGCAGTTCTTC. Amino acid sequence: CASSSLAGVNEQFF. J is TRBJ2-1 and V is TRBV18, with TRBD2 matching over 7 bases. There are 14 residues in the CDR3. J gave up 7 bases and V 6 bases, and 9 bases lay outside the gene matches. Germline CDR1 and CDR2: KGHSH and LQKENI.

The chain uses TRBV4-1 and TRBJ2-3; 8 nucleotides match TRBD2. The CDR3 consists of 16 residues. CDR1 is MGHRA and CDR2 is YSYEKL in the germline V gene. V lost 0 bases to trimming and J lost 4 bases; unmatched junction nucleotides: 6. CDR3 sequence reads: CASSQEGAGVPDTQYF. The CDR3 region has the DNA TGCGCCAGCAGCCAAGAGGGAGCGGGGGTGCCAGATACGCAGTATTTT.

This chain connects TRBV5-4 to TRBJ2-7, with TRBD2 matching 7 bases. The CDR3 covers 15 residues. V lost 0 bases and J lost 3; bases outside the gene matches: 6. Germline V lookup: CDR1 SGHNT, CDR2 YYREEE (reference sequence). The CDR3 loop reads CASSLVPGRDYEQYF. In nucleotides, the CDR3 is TGTGCCAGCAGCTTGGTTCCGGGGAGGGACTACGAGCAGTACTTC.

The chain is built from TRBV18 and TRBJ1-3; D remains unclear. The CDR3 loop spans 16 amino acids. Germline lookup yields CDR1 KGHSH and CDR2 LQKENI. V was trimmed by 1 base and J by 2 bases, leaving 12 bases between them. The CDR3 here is CASSPLSKGPGNTIYF. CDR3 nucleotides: TGTGCCAGCTCACCACTGTCCAAGGGTCCTGGAAACACCATATATTTT.

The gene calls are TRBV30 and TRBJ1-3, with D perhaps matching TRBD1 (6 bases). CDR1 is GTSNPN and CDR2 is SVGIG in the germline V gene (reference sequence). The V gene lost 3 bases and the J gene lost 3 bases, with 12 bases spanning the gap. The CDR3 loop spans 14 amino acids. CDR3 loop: CAWRKDRFGNTIYF. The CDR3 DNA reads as TGTGCCTGGAGGAAAGACAGGTTTGGAAACACCATATATTTT.

CDR3 loop: CAISVSGSGSPLHF. The CDR3 DNA is TGTGCCATCAGTGTCTCAGGGTCGGGTTCACCCCTCCACTTT. The chain couples TRBV10-3 to TRBJ1-6; D is perhaps TRBD1 (5 bases). The ends were cut back, 4 bases at V and 9 bases at J, with 13 bases in the middle. The CDR3 extends over 14 amino acids. Germline CDR1 and CDR2: ENHRY and SYGVKD.

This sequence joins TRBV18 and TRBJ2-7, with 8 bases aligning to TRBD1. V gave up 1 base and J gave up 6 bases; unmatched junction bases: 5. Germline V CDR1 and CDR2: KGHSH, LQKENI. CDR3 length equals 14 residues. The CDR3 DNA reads TGTGCCAGCTCACCACTTACAGGGGGAGGCGAGCAGTACTTC. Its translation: CASSPLTGGGEQYF.

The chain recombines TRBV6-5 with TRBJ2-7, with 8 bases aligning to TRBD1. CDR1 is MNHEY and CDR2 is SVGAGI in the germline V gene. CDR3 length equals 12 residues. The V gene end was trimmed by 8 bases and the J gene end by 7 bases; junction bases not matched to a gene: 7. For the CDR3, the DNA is TGTGCCAGCTCTGCAGGGGGCTTTGAGCAGTACTTC. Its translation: CASSAGGFEQYF.

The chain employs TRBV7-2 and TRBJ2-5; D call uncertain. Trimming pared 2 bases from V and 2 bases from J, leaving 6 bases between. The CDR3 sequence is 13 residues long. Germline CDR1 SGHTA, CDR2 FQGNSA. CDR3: CASSLNPQETQYF. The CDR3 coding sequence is TGTGCCAGCAGCTTAAACCCTCAAGAGACCCAGTACTTC.

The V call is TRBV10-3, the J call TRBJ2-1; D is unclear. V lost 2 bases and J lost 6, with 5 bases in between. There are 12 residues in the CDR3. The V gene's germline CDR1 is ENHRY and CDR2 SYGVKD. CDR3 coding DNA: TGTGCCATCAGTGAGAGAGGCAATGAGCAGTTCTTC. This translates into CAISERGNEQFF.

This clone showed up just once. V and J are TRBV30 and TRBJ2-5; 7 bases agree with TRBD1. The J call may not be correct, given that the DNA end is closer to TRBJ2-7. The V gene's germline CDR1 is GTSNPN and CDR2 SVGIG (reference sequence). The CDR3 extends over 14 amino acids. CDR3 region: CAWSSHRGPYEQYF. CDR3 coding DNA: TGTGCCTGGAGTTCACACAGGGGTCCCTACGAGCAGTACTTC.

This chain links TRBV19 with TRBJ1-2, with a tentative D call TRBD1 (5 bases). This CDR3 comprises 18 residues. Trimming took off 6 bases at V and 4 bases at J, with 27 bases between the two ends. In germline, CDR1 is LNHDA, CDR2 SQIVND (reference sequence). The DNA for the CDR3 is TGTGCCAGTAGCCTCACCGGGACTACCCTGCCGATGACCTATGGCTACACCTTC. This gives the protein CASSLTGTTLPMTYGYTF.

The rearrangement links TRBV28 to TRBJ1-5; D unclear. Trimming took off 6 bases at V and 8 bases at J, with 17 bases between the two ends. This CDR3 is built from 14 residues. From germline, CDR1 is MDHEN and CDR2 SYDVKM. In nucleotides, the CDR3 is TGTGCCAGCAGCGACGGTTCAGGTTCAGAGCCCCAGCATTTT. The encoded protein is CASSDGSGSEPQHF.

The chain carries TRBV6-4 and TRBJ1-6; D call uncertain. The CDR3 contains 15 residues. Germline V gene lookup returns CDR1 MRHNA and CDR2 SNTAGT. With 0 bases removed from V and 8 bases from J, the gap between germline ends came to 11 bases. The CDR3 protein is CASSDSRVAYSPLHF. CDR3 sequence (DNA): TGTGCCAGCAGTGACTCTCGAGTCGCTTATTCACCCCTCCACTTT.

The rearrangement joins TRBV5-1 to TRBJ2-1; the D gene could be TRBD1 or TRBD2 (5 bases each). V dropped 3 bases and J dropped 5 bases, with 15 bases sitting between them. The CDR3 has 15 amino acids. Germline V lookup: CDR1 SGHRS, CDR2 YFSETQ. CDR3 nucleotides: TGCGCCAGCAGCTATCAGGCCGGGGCCCACAATGAGCAGTTCTTC. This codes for CASSYQAGAHNEQFF.

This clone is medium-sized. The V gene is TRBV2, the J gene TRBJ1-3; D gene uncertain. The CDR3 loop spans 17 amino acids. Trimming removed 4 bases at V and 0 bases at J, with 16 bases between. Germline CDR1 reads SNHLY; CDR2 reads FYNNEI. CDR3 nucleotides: TGTGCCAGCAGTGTCTCTTCTCAAAGCATCTCTGGAAACACCATATATTTT. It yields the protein CASSVSSQSISGNTIYF.

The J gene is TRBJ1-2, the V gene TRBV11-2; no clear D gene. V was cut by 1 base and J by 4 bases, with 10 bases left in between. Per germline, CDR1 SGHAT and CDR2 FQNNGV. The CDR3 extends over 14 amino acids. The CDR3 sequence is CASSLASQTYGYTF. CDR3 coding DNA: TGTGCCAGCAGCTTAGCTTCCCAGACCTATGGCTACACCTTC. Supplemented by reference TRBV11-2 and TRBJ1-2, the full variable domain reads EAGVAQSPRYKIIEKRQSVAFWCNPISGHATLYWYQQILGQGPKLLIQFQNNGVVDDSQLPKDRFSAERLKGVDSTLKIQPAKLEDSAVYLCASSLASQTYGYTFGSGTRLTVV.